Sequencing of this TCR beta chain was carried out in a study of OX40 agonist ivuxolimab in advanced cancers. Repertoires were generated with immunoSEQ multiplex PCR, while TCRdb's copy carries only in-frame clones and drops some. The repertoire includes around 50,000 clones, about 90% of them detected once, and less than 60% sits in the top ten. By proportion, this clone is medium-sized. The V gene's germline CDR1 is ENHRY and CDR2 SYGVKD. V lost 0 bases to trimming and J lost 1 base, with 6 bases between them. CDR3 size: 14 residues. The sample was CD4+ or CD8+ T cells sorted from blood, taken in a trial of the OX40 agonist ivuxolimab. This TCR derives from an adult with an advanced solid tumor such as melanoma, head and neck, liver or kidney cancer. The chain links TRBV10-3 to TRBJ2-5; no firm D call. CDR3 region: CAISESGSQETQYF. CDR3 bases: TGTGCCATCAGTGAGTCCGGGTCCCAAGAGACCCAGTACTTC.